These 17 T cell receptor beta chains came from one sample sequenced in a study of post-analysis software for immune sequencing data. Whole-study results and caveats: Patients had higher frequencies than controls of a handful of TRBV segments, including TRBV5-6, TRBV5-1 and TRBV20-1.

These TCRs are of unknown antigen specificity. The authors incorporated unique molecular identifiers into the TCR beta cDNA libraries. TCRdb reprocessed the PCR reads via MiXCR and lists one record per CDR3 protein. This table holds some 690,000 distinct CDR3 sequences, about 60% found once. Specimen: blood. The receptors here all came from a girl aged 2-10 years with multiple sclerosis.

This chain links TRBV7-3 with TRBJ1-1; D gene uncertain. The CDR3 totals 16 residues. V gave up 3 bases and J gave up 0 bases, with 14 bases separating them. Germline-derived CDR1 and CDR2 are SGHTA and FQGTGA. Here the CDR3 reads CASSLLGGLMNTEAFF. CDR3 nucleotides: TGTGCCAGCAGCTTGCTGGGCGGACTTATGAACACTGAAGCTTTCTTT.

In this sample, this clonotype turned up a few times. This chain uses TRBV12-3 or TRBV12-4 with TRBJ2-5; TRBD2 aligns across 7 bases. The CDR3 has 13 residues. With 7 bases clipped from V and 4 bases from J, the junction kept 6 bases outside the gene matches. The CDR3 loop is CASTPAGVETQYF. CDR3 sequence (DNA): TGTGCCAGCACCCCGGCGGGGGTAGAGACCCAGTACTTC.

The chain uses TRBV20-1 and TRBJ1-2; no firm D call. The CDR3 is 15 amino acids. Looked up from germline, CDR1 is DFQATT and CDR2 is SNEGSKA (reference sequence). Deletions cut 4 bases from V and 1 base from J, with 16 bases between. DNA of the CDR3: TGCAGTGCTAAGGCCTGGCAGACCGTTAACTATGGCTACACCTTC. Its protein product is CSAKAWQTVNYGYTF.

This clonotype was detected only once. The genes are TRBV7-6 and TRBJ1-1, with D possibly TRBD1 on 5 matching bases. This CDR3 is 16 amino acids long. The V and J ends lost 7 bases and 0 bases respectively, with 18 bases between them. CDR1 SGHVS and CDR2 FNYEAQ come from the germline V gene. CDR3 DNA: TGTGCCAGCACCACCCTCCTGAGGGGTCTGAACACTGAAGCTTTCTTT. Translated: CASTTLLRGLNTEAFF. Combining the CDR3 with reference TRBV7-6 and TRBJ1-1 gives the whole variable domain GAGVSQSPRYKVTKRGQDVALRCDPISGHVSLYWYRQALGQGPEFLTYFNYEAQQDKSGLPNDRFSAERPEGSISTLTIQRTEQRDSAMYRCASTTLLRGLNTEAFFGQGTRLTVV.

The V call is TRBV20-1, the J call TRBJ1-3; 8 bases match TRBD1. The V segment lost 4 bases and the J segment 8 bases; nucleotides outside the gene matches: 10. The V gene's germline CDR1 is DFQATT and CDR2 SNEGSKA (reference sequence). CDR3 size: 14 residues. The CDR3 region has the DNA TGCAGTGCTATACCCTGGACAGGGTCAGACACCATATATTTT. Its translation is CSAIPWTGSDTIYF.

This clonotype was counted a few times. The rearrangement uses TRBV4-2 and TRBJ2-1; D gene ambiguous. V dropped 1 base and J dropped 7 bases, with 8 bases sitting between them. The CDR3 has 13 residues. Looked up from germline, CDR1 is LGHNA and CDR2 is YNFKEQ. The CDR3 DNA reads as TGTGCCAGCAGCCAAGCTCCCCAGAATGAGCAGTTCTTC. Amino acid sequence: CASSQAPQNEQFF.

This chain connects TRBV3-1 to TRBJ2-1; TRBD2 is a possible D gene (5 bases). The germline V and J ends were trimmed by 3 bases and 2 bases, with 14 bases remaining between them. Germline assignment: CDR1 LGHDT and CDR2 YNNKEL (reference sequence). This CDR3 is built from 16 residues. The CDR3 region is CASSHLGLVTYNEQFF. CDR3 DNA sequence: TGTGCCAGCAGCCACCTTGGACTGGTGACCTACAATGAGCAGTTCTTC.

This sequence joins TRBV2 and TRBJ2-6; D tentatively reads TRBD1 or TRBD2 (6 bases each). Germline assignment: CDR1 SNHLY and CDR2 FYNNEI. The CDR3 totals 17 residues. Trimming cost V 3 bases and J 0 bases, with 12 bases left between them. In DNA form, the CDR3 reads TGTGCCAGCAGTGATGAACAGGGAGGCTCTGGGGCCAACGTCCTGACTTTC. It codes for CASSDEQGGSGANVLTF.

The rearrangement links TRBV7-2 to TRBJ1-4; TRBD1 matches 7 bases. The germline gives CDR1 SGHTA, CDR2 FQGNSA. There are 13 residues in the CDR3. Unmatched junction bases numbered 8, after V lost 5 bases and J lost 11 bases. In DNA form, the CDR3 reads TGTGCCAGCAGCGCAGACAGGGAGGGCAAACTGTTTTTT. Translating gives CASSADREGKLFF.

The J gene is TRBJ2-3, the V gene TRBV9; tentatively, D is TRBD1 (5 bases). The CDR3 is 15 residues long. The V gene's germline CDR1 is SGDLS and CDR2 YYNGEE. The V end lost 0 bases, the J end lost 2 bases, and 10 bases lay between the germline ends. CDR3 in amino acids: CASSVDVGLTDTQYF. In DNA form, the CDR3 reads TGTGCCAGCAGCGTAGACGTGGGGCTCACAGATACGCAGTATTTT. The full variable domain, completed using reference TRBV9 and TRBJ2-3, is DSGVTQTPKHLITATGQRVTLRCSPRSGDLSVYWYQQSLDQGLQFLIQYYNGEERAKGNILERFSAQQFPDLHSELNLSSLELGDSALYFCASSVDVGLTDTQYFGPGTRLTVL.

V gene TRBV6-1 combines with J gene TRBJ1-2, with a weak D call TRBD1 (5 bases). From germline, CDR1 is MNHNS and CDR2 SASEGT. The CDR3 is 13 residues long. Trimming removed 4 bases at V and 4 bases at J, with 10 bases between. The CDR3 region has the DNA TGTGCCAGCAGTGTCCCCGGGACCTATGGCTACACCTTC. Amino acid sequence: CASSVPGTYGYTF.

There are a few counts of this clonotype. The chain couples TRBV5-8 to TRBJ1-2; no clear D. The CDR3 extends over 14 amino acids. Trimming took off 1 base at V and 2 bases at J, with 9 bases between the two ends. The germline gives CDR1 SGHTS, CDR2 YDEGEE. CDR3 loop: CASSLFQTNYGYTF. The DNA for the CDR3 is TGTGCCAGCAGCTTGTTCCAGACGAACTATGGCTACACCTTC.

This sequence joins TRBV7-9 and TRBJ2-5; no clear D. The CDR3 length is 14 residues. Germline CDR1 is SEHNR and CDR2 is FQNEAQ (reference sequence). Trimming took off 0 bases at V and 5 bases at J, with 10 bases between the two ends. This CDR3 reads CASSLAPRRETQYF. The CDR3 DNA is TGTGCCAGCAGCTTAGCTCCCCGAAGGGAGACCCAGTACTTC.

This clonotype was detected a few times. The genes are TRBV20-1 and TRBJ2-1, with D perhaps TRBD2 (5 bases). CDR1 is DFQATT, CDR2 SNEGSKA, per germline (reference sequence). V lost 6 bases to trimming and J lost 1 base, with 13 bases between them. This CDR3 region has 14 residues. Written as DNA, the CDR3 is TGCAGTGCAGTAGAGGGTGGATCCTACAATGAGCAGTTCTTC. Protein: CSAVEGGSYNEQFF.

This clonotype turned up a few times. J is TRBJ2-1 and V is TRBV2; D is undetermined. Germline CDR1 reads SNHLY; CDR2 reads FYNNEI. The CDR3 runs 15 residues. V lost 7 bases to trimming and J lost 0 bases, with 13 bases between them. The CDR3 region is CASTPDGHSYNEQFF. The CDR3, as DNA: TGTGCCAGCACCCCTGACGGGCACTCCTACAATGAGCAGTTCTTC.

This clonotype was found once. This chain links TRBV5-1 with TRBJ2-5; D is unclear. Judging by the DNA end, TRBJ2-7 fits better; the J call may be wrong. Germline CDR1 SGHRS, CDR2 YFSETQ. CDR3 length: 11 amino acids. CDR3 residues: CASKTANEQYF. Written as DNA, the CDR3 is TGCGCCAGCAAGACGGCTAACGAGCAGTACTTC.

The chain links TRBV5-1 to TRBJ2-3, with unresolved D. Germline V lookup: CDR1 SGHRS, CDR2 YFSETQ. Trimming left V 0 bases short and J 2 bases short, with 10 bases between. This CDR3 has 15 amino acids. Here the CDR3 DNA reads TGCGCCAGCAGCTTGGCCGGGCGATTCACAGATACGCAGTATTTT. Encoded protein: CASSLAGRFTDTQYF.